The TCR beta chain under discussion was sequenced for a study of shared clonotypes between healthy human individuals. Study results and caveats: Generation probabilities of non-shared clonotypes were lower (relative to those shared by all four donors).

The table came from immunoSEQ multiplex PCR; TCRdb's copy has only in-frame clones and leaves some out. Of over 2 million clones in the sample, about 95% were seen once. As concerns this clone: Its antigen remains unidentified.

This CDR3 has 14 residues. Per germline, CDR1 LNHDA and CDR2 SQIVND (reference sequence). Trimming cost V 4 bases and J 1 base, with 10 bases left between them. Naive-designated CD8 cells lacked CD45RO, were positively enriched for CCR7, and omitted terminally differentiated effector memory CD45RA+ cells. Donors were Caucasian adults residing in Nashville, Tennessee, USA. This chain links TRBV19 with TRBJ1-1; D perhaps matches TRBD1 (6 bases). The sample consisted of naive CD8+ T cells sorted from blood. The receptor comes from a man between 18 and 35 years old in good health. The CDR3 spells CASSKRQENTEAFF. CDR3 in DNA: TGTGCCAGTAGTAAGCGACAGGAGAACACTGAAGCTTTCTTT.